A single sample gave rise to the 15 T cell receptor beta chains below, sequenced in a study of T cell responses to AZD1222 COVID-19 vaccine. Profiling relied on immunoSEQ multiplex PCR, and the TCRdb table lists in-frame clones only, not all of them. The table lists 87,000 or so clones, roughly 91% of them singletons. Sequenced material: peripheral blood, taken on day 0 of AZD1222 vaccination. All receptors come from an adult in good health.

CDR3: CASSLAPGNPNQPQHF. The CDR3 coding sequence is TGTGCCAGCAGCTTAGCACCGGGGAACCCCAATCAGCCCCAGCATTTT. This chain links TRBV7-8 with TRBJ1-5; unclear D gene. Trimming stripped 0 bases from V and 3 bases from J, with 12 bases between. The CDR3 has 16 residues. Germline CDR1 and CDR2: SGHVS and FQNEAQ.

The chain is built from TRBV27 and TRBJ1-6, with 9 nucleotides matching TRBD1. After removal of 4 bases from V and 6 bases from J, the junction contained 7 bases not matched to a gene. The germline CDR1 and CDR2 sequences are MNHEY and SMNVEV (reference sequence). The CDR3 is 16 amino acids. CDR3 amino acids: CASSSTGGQGNSPLHF. The CDR3 DNA sequence: TGTGCCAGCAGTTCAACCGGGGGACAGGGTAATTCACCCCTCCACTTT.

The chain combines TRBV11-2 with TRBJ1-2; D gene ambiguous. Germline-derived CDR1 and CDR2 are SGHAT and FQNNGV. This CDR3 has 14 amino acids. Trimming pared 1 base from V and 8 bases from J, leaving 14 bases between. The CDR3 nucleotides are TGTGCCAGCAGCTTAGTGAGGACTGAGATGGGCTACACCTTC. Amino acids: CASSLVRTEMGYTF.

This chain joins TRBV6-5 and TRBJ1-1; D is unclear. Trimming removed 4 bases at V and 6 bases at J, with 15 bases between. Germline V gives CDR1 MNHEY, CDR2 SVGAGI. The CDR3 sequence is 14 residues long. CDR3 DNA: TGTGCCAGCAGTTTGACGGGCCAGGCGCCTGAAGCTTTCTTT. Translating it yields CASSLTGQAPEAFF.

The J gene is TRBJ1-2, the V gene TRBV2, with 10 bases that match TRBD1. CDR1 is SNHLY and CDR2 is FYNNEI in the germline V gene. Losses at the gene ends were 6 bases for V and 3 bases for J; bases not matched to a gene: 4. The CDR3 length is 14 residues. The CDR3 region is CASSRGQGDYGYTF. Written as DNA, the CDR3 is TGTGCCAGCAGCCGCGGACAGGGGGACTATGGCTACACCTTC.

The chain recombines TRBV30 with TRBJ1-1; unclear D gene. Deletions cut 4 bases from V and 0 bases from J, with 12 bases between. The CDR3 spans 14 residues. Germline CDR1 and CDR2: GTSNPN and SVGIG (reference sequence). The CDR3: CAWNYGRLNTEAFF. The CDR3 region has the DNA TGTGCCTGGAACTACGGCAGACTGAACACTGAAGCTTTCTTT.

The V and J genes are TRBV6-4 and TRBJ2-5, with 12 positions matching TRBD2. Per germline, CDR1 MRHNA and CDR2 SNTAGT. The ends lost 0 bases at V and 5 bases at J; junction bases unmatched: 7. CDR3 length: 17 amino acids. CDR3 sequence (DNA): TGTGCCAGCAGTGACTCCCCTAGCGGGGGGGCCGGGGAGACCCAGTACTTC. Translated, it gives CASSDSPSGGAGETQYF.

The gene calls are TRBV2 and TRBJ2-3; the match to TRBD2 covers 7 bases. J lost 1 base, V lost 3 bases, and 4 bases had no gene match. Germline V gives CDR1 SNHLY, CDR2 FYNNEI. The CDR3 runs to 15 residues. The CDR3 nucleotides read TGTGCCAGCAGTGATGGGACTATCGGCACAGATACGCAGTATTTT. Amino acids: CASSDGTIGTDTQYF.

The V and J genes are TRBV3-1 (or the pseudogene TRBV3-2) and TRBJ1-2, with 7 bases lining up with TRBD1. CDR1 is LGHDT and CDR2 is YNNKEL in the germline V gene (reference sequence). The V gene end was trimmed by 0 bases and the J gene end by 4 bases; junction bases not matched to a gene: 5. This CDR3 spans 15 amino acids. The CDR3 sequence is CASSQEIGTAYGYTF. CDR3 in DNA: TGTGCCAGCAGCCAAGAAATAGGGACAGCCTATGGCTACACCTTC.

The gene calls are TRBV10-3 and TRBJ1-1, with a tentative D call TRBD1 (6 bases). The ends were cut back, 6 bases at V and 1 base at J, with 15 bases in the middle. The CDR3 sequence is 15 residues long. Germline CDR1 ENHRY, CDR2 SYGVKD. Here the CDR3 DNA reads TGTGCCATCAGCGGGACAAGGGGGGCGAACACTGAAGCTTTCTTT. Translation: CAISGTRGANTEAFF.

The chain employs TRBV5-1 and TRBJ2-7; D is possibly TRBD1 (5 bases). CDR1 is SGHRS, CDR2 YFSETQ, per germline. The CDR3 loop spans 15 amino acids. V was pared by 0 bases and J by 2 bases, with 12 bases between. The CDR3 spells CASSLVGRAAYEQYF. The CDR3 DNA sequence: TGCGCCAGCAGCTTGGTGGGCAGGGCAGCCTACGAGCAGTACTTC.

This chain joins TRBV13 and TRBJ2-7; 7 bases are shared with TRBD1. The length of the CDR3 is 14 residues. From germline, CDR1 is PRHDT and CDR2 FYEKMQ (reference sequence). V shed 5 bases, J shed 7 bases, and the junction held 11 bases outside the gene matches. CDR3 nucleotides: TGTGCCAGCAGCCCAGGGACAGCCCCTAGGGAGCAGTACTTC. Translating it yields CASSPGTAPREQYF.

V and J are TRBV7-9 and TRBJ1-2; 9 nucleotides agree with TRBD1. Germline V CDR1 and CDR2: SEHNR, FQNEAQ (reference sequence). This CDR3 is built from 14 residues. J was trimmed by 7 bases and V by 5 bases; bases with no gene match: 8. This CDR3 reads CASSPAGTGTGYTF. DNA for the CDR3: TGTGCCAGCAGCCCGGCCGGGACAGGGACTGGCTACACCTTC.

This chain links TRBV19 with TRBJ1-5, with TRBD1 identical over 10 bases. The CDR3 sequence is 20 residues long. The V segment lost 5 bases and the J segment 1 base; nucleotides outside the gene matches: 17. Germline V gene lookup returns CDR1 LNHDA and CDR2 SQIVND (reference sequence). The CDR3, as DNA: TGTGCCAGTAGTCCAGGCCTGGGGACAGGGGCATTTACAAGCAATCAGCCCCAGCATTTT. Translated, it gives CASSPGLGTGAFTSNQPQHF. Based on the CDR3 plus reference TRBV19 and TRBJ1-5, the full variable domain is DGGITQSPKYLFRKEGQNVTLSCEQNLNHDAMYWYRQDPGQGLRLIYYSQIVNDFQKGDIAEGYSVSREKKESFPLTVTSAQKNPTAFYLCASSPGLGTGAFTSNQPQHFGDGTRLSIL.

This chain links TRBV9 with TRBJ1-2; D may be TRBD1 (6 bases). The germline V gene encodes CDR1 SGDLS and CDR2 YYNGEE. Trimming took off 6 bases at V and 3 bases at J, with 12 bases between the two ends. This CDR3 has 13 residues. Here the CDR3 DNA reads TGTGCCAGCAACCCCGGGGGCGACTATGGCTACACCTTC. Amino acid sequence: CASNPGGDYGYTF. The variable domain in full, with the rest retrieved from reference TRBV9 and TRBJ1-2, is DSGVTQTPKHLITATGQRVTLRCSPRSGDLSVYWYQQSLDQGLQFLIQYYNGEERAKGNILERFSAQQFPDLHSELNLSSLELGDSALYFCASNPGGDYGYTFGSGTRLTVV.